These 31 T cell receptor beta chains came from one sample sequenced in a study of T cells in localized non-small cell lung cancer (dated by TCRdb to the early 2020s). Preparation of the library involved the immunoSEQ multiplex PCR assay. In TCRdb, the immuneACCESS table is reduced to in-frame sequences with V and J assigned. These tables do not hold every clone; where another copy was compared, an unresolved V gene accounts for under half, and the others remain unexplained. Recorded for this sample are approximately 43,000 clones; 88% of them occurred a single time. About 2.6% of the sample is taken by the ten largest. Sequencing used peripheral blood, obtained before any cancer treatment. The origin of the receptors is a female donor over 55 with stage I squamous cell lung carcinoma.

The chain couples TRBV2 to TRBJ2-1; TRBD1 matches 7 bases. Germline V gene data show CDR1 as SNHLY and CDR2 as FYNNEI. The CDR3 is 12 residues long. V trimming: 6 bases; J trimming: 7 bases; junction bases outside the gene matches: 3. The CDR3 sequence: CASRQQGNEQFF. CDR3 sequence (DNA): TGTGCCAGCAGGCAACAGGGGAATGAGCAGTTCTTC.

The V call is TRBV29-1, the J call TRBJ2-2; no reliable D call. The germline V gene has CDR1 SQVTM and CDR2 ANQGSEA. V was clipped by 1 base and J by 0 bases, with 0 bases between them. The CDR3 is made up of 12 amino acids. The CDR3 bases are TGCAGCGTTGAAGCGAACACCGGGGAGCTGTTTTTT. As protein: CSVEANTGELFF.

This clone was found a few times. The gene calls are TRBV7-2 and TRBJ1-2; no reliable D call. The germline V gene encodes CDR1 SGHTA and CDR2 FQGNSA. Between the trimmed V and J ends, which lost 1 base and 1 base, there was a span of 1 base. The CDR3 is 12 amino acids. In nucleotides, the CDR3 is TGTGCCAGCAGCTTAGATAACTATGGCTACACCTTC. Translation: CASSLDNYGYTF.

The CDR3 sequence: CASSSRPSGGYNEQFF. The CDR3 DNA follows: TGTGCCAGCAGCTCCAGGCCTAGCGGGGGTTACAATGAGCAGTTCTTC. The chain has TRBV13 and TRBJ2-1; 10 nucleotides agree with TRBD2. V dropped 4 bases and J dropped 4; count of bases not matched to a gene: 7. Germline CDR1 PRHDT, CDR2 FYEKMQ (reference sequence). This CDR3 has 16 amino acids.

This sequence joins TRBV7-2 and TRBJ2-1, with TRBD2 matching over 11 bases. The CDR3 covers 18 residues. Trimming cost V 5 bases and J 5 bases; bases outside gene matches: 14. Germline V gene sequence: CDR1 SGHTA, CDR2 FQGNSA. CDR3 sequence: CASSLGGGLAAFDNEQFF. CDR3 DNA: TGTGCCAGCAGCCTCGGGGGGGGACTAGCGGCTTTCGACAATGAGCAGTTCTTC. Full variable domain (missing parts from reference TRBV7-2 and TRBJ2-1): GAGVSQSPSNKVTEKGKDVELRCDPISGHTALYWYRQSLGQGLEFLIYFQGNSAPDKSGLPSDRFSAERTGGSVSTLTIQRTQQEDSAVYLCASSLGGGLAAFDNEQFFGPGTRLTVL.

This chain joins TRBV6-4 and TRBJ1-1; no definite D call. V was shortened by 6 bases and J by 0 bases, with 14 bases between the two germline ends. Germline V lookup: CDR1 MRHNA, CDR2 SNTAGT. The CDR3 contains 15 residues. The CDR3 bases are TGTGCCAGCAGCCAGGAGGGCGGAATGAACACTGAAGCTTTCTTT. Translation: CASSQEGGMNTEAFF.

The V call is TRBV11-3, the J call TRBJ2-3; 13 positions match TRBD2. The V and J ends lost 4 bases and 3 bases, in that order; junction bases with no gene match: 4. This CDR3 spans 16 amino acids. Germline lookup yields CDR1 SGHNT and CDR2 YENEEA. This chain's CDR3 is CASSSGTSGTTDTQYF. CDR3 bases: TGTGCCAGCAGCTCCGGGACTAGCGGGACAACAGATACGCAGTATTTT.

The chain carries TRBV7-3 and TRBJ1-3; D is ambiguous. Germline V CDR1 and CDR2: SGHTA, FQGTGA. The CDR3 runs to 15 residues. Trimming cost V 3 bases and J 0 bases, with 9 bases left between them. The CDR3 is CASSFGPSSGNTIYF. CDR3 sequence (DNA): TGTGCCAGCAGCTTCGGACCGAGCTCTGGAAACACCATATATTTT.

The chain couples TRBV4-2 to TRBJ2-2, with 7 bases matching TRBD1. This CDR3 is built from 15 residues. CDR1 is LGHNA and CDR2 is YNFKEQ in the germline V gene. Germline trimming cut 6 bases from V and 7 bases from J; bases unmatched to any gene: 11. The CDR3 here is CASRSLDRDGGELFF. The CDR3 DNA is TGTGCCAGCAGATCATTAGACAGGGACGGCGGGGAGCTGTTTTTT.

This clone is medium-sized within its sample. The chain is built from TRBV30 and TRBJ1-2; the D is unclear. Germline lookup yields CDR1 GTSNPN and CDR2 SVGIG (reference sequence). The CDR3 covers 10 residues. V lost 1 base and J lost 7, with 4 bases in between. The CDR3, as DNA: TGTGCCTGGAGTGACCCTGGCTACACCTTC. Translated: CAWSDPGYTF.

The J gene is TRBJ2-5, the V gene TRBV5-4; D might be TRBD2 (5 bases). The V end was cut by 4 bases, the J end by 1 base, with 11 bases between. Germline CDR1 SGHNT, CDR2 YYREEE (reference sequence). The CDR3 has 14 residues. In DNA form, the CDR3 reads TGTGCCAGCAGCCCGGGGAACTTCCAAGAGACCCAGTACTTC. It encodes CASSPGNFQETQYF.

The chain uses TRBV27 and TRBJ1-1; possible D gene TRBD1, 6 bases. The CDR3 sequence is 14 residues long. Germline values: CDR1 MNHEY, CDR2 SMNVEV (reference sequence). V was trimmed by 7 bases and J by 0 bases, leaving 12 bases between them. The CDR3 coding sequence is TGTGCCAGCAAACAACAGGGTATGAACACTGAAGCTTTCTTT. Translation gives CASKQQGMNTEAFF.

V gene TRBV19 combines with J gene TRBJ2-2; 7 bases fit TRBD1. Per the germline V gene, CDR1 is LNHDA and CDR2 is SQIVND (reference sequence). The CDR3 runs to 13 residues. Trimming took 10 bases from V and 3 from J; bases not matched to a gene: 5. In nucleotides, the CDR3 is TGTGCCAATACCGGGACAGACACCGGGGAGCTGTTTTTT. It codes for CANTGTDTGELFF.

This chain connects TRBV6-4 to TRBJ1-1; 8 bases agree with TRBD1. Trimming removed 3 bases from V and 4 bases from J; junction bases left unmatched: 4. The CDR3 is 14 amino acids. Germline-derived CDR1 and CDR2 are MRHNA and SNTAGT. The CDR3 spells CASSDFQGATEAFF. Here the CDR3 DNA reads TGTGCCAGCAGTGATTTCCAGGGGGCCACTGAAGCTTTCTTT.

This rearrangement joins TRBV11-1 to TRBJ1-1, with D possibly matching TRBD1 (5 bases). The CDR3 has 13 amino acids. Germline CDR1 is SGHAT and CDR2 is FQDESV (reference sequence). The ends were cut back, 5 bases at V and 8 bases at J, with 15 bases in the middle. In DNA, the CDR3 is TGTGCCAGCAGCCTCCCTGGAGGGGCGGAAGCTTTCTTT. It codes for CASSLPGGAEAFF.

This CDR3 reads CASSPGTGGPYEQYF. The CDR3 DNA reads as TGTGCCAGCAGCCCTGGGACAGGGGGCCCGTACGAGCAGTACTTC. This chain connects TRBV7-2 to TRBJ2-7, with TRBD1 matching over 12 bases. Unmatched junction bases numbered 6, after V lost 5 bases and J lost 4 bases. This CDR3 spans 15 amino acids. Per the germline V gene, CDR1 is SGHTA and CDR2 is FQGNSA.

The chain uses TRBV25-1 and TRBJ1-3; D is possibly TRBD1 (6 bases). The germline V gene encodes CDR1 MGHDK and CDR2 SYGVNS. The CDR3 spans 14 residues. V was trimmed by 4 bases and J by 4 bases, leaving 11 bases between them. This CDR3 reads CASSAGTGGNTIYF. Written as DNA, the CDR3 is TGTGCCAGCAGTGCCGGAACAGGGGGAAACACCATATATTTT.

The V and J genes are TRBV29-1 and TRBJ2-1; the match to TRBD2 covers 10 bases. The CDR3 runs 13 residues. V trimming: 6 bases; J trimming: 7 bases; junction bases outside the gene matches: 6. Per the germline V gene, CDR1 is SQVTM and CDR2 is ANQGSEA. CDR3 DNA: TGCAGCGTCCGAGCGGGAGGGCCGAATGAGCAGTTCTTC. This translates into CSVRAGGPNEQFF.

V is TRBV11-2 and J is TRBJ1-3; no firm D call. Trimming left V 5 bases short and J 4 bases short, with 6 bases between. From germline, CDR1 is SGHAT and CDR2 FQNNGV. The CDR3 loop spans 12 amino acids. The CDR3 nucleotides read TGTGCCAGCAGCCTAGGAGGAAACACCATATATTTT. Protein sequence: CASSLGGNTIYF.

This rearrangement joins TRBV4-2 to TRBJ2-1; TRBD1 is a possible D gene (6 bases). V lost 9 bases, J lost 7 bases, and 19 bases lay in between. CDR3 length: 14 residues. Germline assignment: CDR1 LGHNA and CDR2 YNFKEQ. CDR3 nucleotides: TGTGCCAGTGACCGGGACACAAAGGGGAATGAGCAGTTCTTC. Amino acids: CASDRDTKGNEQFF.

This clone has a single count. The chain uses TRBV5-1 and TRBJ1-2; 11 bases line up with TRBD1. The J segment lost 1 base and the V segment lost 9 bases, leaving 2 bases of the junction unmatched. The CDR3 has 13 residues. Looked up from germline, CDR1 is SGHRS and CDR2 is YFSETQ. CDR3 DNA: TGCGCCACCGGGACAGGGGGTAACTATGGCTACACCTTC. It specifies CATGTGGNYGYTF.

The chain couples TRBV6-1 to TRBJ1-4, with 7 bases aligning to TRBD1. Germline V gene sequence: CDR1 MNHNS, CDR2 SASEGT. Unmatched junction bases numbered 6, after V lost 8 bases and J lost 0 bases. This CDR3 contains 15 residues. As DNA, the CDR3 is TGTGCCAGCCATAGGACAGGCGCAACTAATGAAAAACTGTTTTTT. It translates to CASHRTGATNEKLFF.

The chain couples TRBV5-1 to TRBJ1-2, with TRBD1 as a possible D gene (5 bases). CDR1 is SGHRS and CDR2 is YFSETQ in the germline V gene. This CDR3 comprises 14 residues. Trimming left V 5 bases short and J 3 bases short, with 14 bases between. The CDR3 nucleotides are TGCGCCAGCAGGGAGGGACCGGCGGACTATGGCTACACCTTC. This translates into CASREGPADYGYTF.

The V call is TRBV30, the J call TRBJ2-7; possibly TRBD1 or TRBD2 for D (5 bases each). The germline V gene has CDR1 GTSNPN and CDR2 SVGIG (reference sequence). Trimming shortened V by 4 bases and J by 3 bases, and 16 bases separated the two germline ends. The CDR3 is made up of 14 amino acids. CDR3 DNA: TGTGCCTGGACCCAGTCCCCGGGACGCTACGAGCAGTACTTC. Translation: CAWTQSPGRYEQYF.

The rearrangement joins TRBV5-1 to TRBJ2-7; 10 bases align to TRBD1. The CDR3 consists of 14 residues. V shed 7 bases, J shed 2 bases, and the junction held 6 bases outside the gene matches. Germline lookup yields CDR1 SGHRS and CDR2 YFSETQ. The CDR3 here is CASRQGAKTYEQYF. The CDR3 DNA follows: TGCGCCAGCCGACAGGGGGCGAAAACCTACGAGCAGTACTTC.

The V and J genes are TRBV11-2 and TRBJ1-2; 9 bases are shared with TRBD1. The germline V gene encodes CDR1 SGHAT and CDR2 FQNNGV. CDR3 length: 16 amino acids. V lost 5 bases and J lost 4; bases outside the gene matches: 11. The CDR3 here is CASSVIRDREAYGYTF. CDR3 nucleotides: TGTGCCAGCAGCGTAATACGGGACAGGGAGGCCTATGGCTACACCTTC.

The CDR3 coding sequence is TGTGCCAGCAGCCCAAACCCGACGGTTATTCAGTACTTC. Encoded protein: CASSPNPTVIQYF. This rearrangement joins TRBV7-2 to TRBJ2-4; no firm D call. From germline, CDR1 is SGHTA and CDR2 FQGNSA. Trimming pared 5 bases from V and 10 bases from J, leaving 15 bases between. CDR3 size: 13 residues.

The chain joins TRBV29-1 to TRBJ2-7; D is uncertain. CDR3 length equals 13 residues. Looked up from germline, CDR1 is SQVTM and CDR2 is ANQGSEA. Trimming took off 2 bases at V and 5 bases at J, with 13 bases between the two ends. CDR3 loop: CSVERLQLHEQYF. The DNA for the CDR3 is TGCAGCGTTGAAAGACTTCAGCTCCACGAGCAGTACTTC.

The chain couples TRBV15 to TRBJ2-5, with D unclear. The germline V gene encodes CDR1 LNHNV and CDR2 YYDKDF (reference sequence). With 0 bases removed from V and 5 bases from J, the gap between germline ends came to 13 bases. The CDR3 length is 15 residues. The CDR3 DNA sequence: TGTGCCACCAGCAGAGACCGGGTCCAAGGGGAGACCCAGTACTTC. Amino acid sequence: CATSRDRVQGETQYF.

V and J are TRBV18 and TRBJ1-2; the D gene is possibly TRBD1 (5 bases). This CDR3 comprises 15 residues. Looked up from germline, CDR1 is KGHSH and CDR2 is LQKENI. Trimming cost V 2 bases and J 0 bases, with 10 bases left between them. The CDR3 protein is CASSPGASSNYGYTF. The CDR3 nucleotides read TGTGCCAGCTCACCAGGGGCCAGTTCTAACTATGGCTACACCTTC.

CDR3 sequence: CASSLATGMNTEAFF. The CDR3 DNA is TGCGCCAGCAGCTTGGCGACAGGGATGAACACTGAAGCTTTCTTT. This sequence joins TRBV5-1 and TRBJ1-1; 7 nucleotides match TRBD1. The V gene end was trimmed by 0 bases and the J gene end by 0 bases; junction bases not matched to a gene: 2. The CDR3 has 15 residues. Looked up from germline, CDR1 is SGHRS and CDR2 is YFSETQ.